The 22 T cell receptor beta chains below were found in one sample sequenced in a study of cytomegalovirus exposure and HLA in healthy donors. The PCR was carried out with 60 Vbeta primers and 13 Jbeta primers. The repertoire was sequenced with immunoSEQ multiplex PCR; TCRdb's copy has only in-frame clones and lacks some. This sample yields some 130,000 clones, of which approximately 70% are seen a single time; 1.6% belongs to the top ten. Input material: PBMCs. The receptors originated from a human donor in good health.

A few counts support this clone. The genes are TRBV25-1 and TRBJ1-1, with 8 bases fitting TRBD1. Germline CDR1 and CDR2: MGHDK and SYGVNS. V shed 5 bases, J shed 4 bases, and the junction held 3 bases outside the gene matches. This CDR3 region has 13 residues. In DNA, the CDR3 is TGTGCCAGCAGTCCTACAGGGGGCACTGAAGCTTTCTTT. Translated, it gives CASSPTGGTEAFF.

Concerning this clone itself: Within the sample, other DNA sequences also encode this same CDR3. The rearrangement links TRBV28 to TRBJ2-5; a possible D gene is TRBD2 (6 bases). V was clipped by 3 bases and J by 5 bases, with 13 bases between them. This CDR3 contains 14 residues. The germline V gene has CDR1 MDHEN and CDR2 SYDVKM. CDR3 loop: CASSLAGGGETQYF. For the CDR3, the DNA is TGTGCCAGCAGTTTGGCGGGCGGAGGGGAGACCCAGTACTTC.

V gene TRBV7-6 combines with J gene TRBJ1-5; 8 nucleotides match TRBD1. The CDR3 runs to 15 residues. After removal of 5 bases from V and 6 bases from J, the junction contained 9 bases not matched to a gene. Germline V CDR1 and CDR2: SGHVS, FNYEAQ. Here the CDR3 reads CASSPGQGGSQPQHF. Written as DNA, the CDR3 is TGTGCCAGCAGCCCTGGACAGGGTGGGAGTCAGCCCCAGCATTTT.

The chain links TRBV7-6 to TRBJ2-7; maybe TRBD1 (6 bases). CDR3 length: 17 residues. Per germline, CDR1 SGHVS and CDR2 FNYEAQ. Trimming took off 2 bases at V and 0 bases at J, with 17 bases between the two ends. CDR3 region: CASSLSPRGVSSYEQYF. As DNA, the CDR3 is TGTGCCAGCAGCTTAAGCCCCAGGGGTGTAAGCTCCTACGAGCAGTACTTC.

This clone came up once. The rearrangement joins TRBV10-1 to TRBJ2-3; no firm D call. Trimming pared 8 bases from V and 1 base from J, leaving 13 bases between. Germline loops: CDR1 WNHNN, CDR2 SYGVQD (reference sequence). The CDR3 totals 14 residues. The DNA of the CDR3 is TGCGCCAGCTTGTTACGGGTACGCACAGATACGCAGTATTTT. The encoded protein is CASLLRVRTDTQYF.

The chain uses TRBV7-9 and TRBJ2-3; D is unresolved. The V and J ends lost 0 bases and 3 bases respectively, with 7 bases between them. The CDR3 has 14 residues. Per the germline V gene, CDR1 is SEHNR and CDR2 is FQNEAQ (reference sequence). The CDR3 loop reads CASSLAPLTDTQYF. The CDR3, as DNA: TGTGCCAGCAGCTTAGCCCCACTAACAGATACGCAGTATTTT.

CDR3 sequence reads: CASSLGLAADTQYF. CDR3 nucleotide sequence: TGTGCCAGCAGCTTGGGACTAGCCGCAGATACGCAGTATTTT. The V and J genes are TRBV7-3 and TRBJ2-3; 9 bases fit TRBD2. This CDR3 has 14 residues. The ends lost 3 bases at V and 4 bases at J; junction bases unmatched: 2. CDR1 is SGHTA and CDR2 is FQGTGA in the germline V gene.

This clone has a handful of counts. The chain employs TRBV6-5 and TRBJ2-3; a possible D gene is TRBD1 (5 bases). V shed 6 bases and J shed 2 bases, with 12 bases lying between them. Per germline, CDR1 MNHEY and CDR2 SVGAGI. The length of the CDR3 is 14 residues. CDR3 amino acids: CASRLGVTTDTQYF. For the CDR3, the DNA is TGTGCCAGCAGATTAGGGGTTACCACAGATACGCAGTATTTT.

This clone was observed a few times. The J gene is TRBJ1-4, the V gene TRBV5-1; the match to TRBD1 covers 7 bases. The V segment lost 0 bases and the J segment 8 bases; nucleotides outside the gene matches: 4. This CDR3 is 14 amino acids long. In germline, CDR1 is SGHRS, CDR2 YFSETQ. The chain's CDR3 is CASSLGQGWEKLFF. The DNA for the CDR3 is TGCGCCAGCAGCTTGGGACAGGGTTGGGAAAAACTGTTTTTT.

This clone came up a few times. The V call is TRBV2, the J call TRBJ1-5; D gene unclear. The CDR3 consists of 16 residues. The V and J ends lost 5 bases and 2 bases respectively, with 16 bases between them. Germline V lookup: CDR1 SNHLY, CDR2 FYNNEI. The CDR3 DNA reads TGTGCCAGCAGTCGCCGCCCCGCGCATGGCAATCAGCCCCAGCATTTT. Translating gives CASSRRPAHGNQPQHF. Drawing the rest from reference TRBV2 and TRBJ1-5, the complete variable domain is EPEVTQTPSHQVTQMGQEVILRCVPISNHLYFYWYRQILGQKVEFLVSFYNNEISEKSEIFDDQFSVERPDGSNFTLKIRSTKLEDSAMYFCASSRRPAHGNQPQHFGDGTRLSIL.

This chain connects TRBV7-3 to TRBJ1-2, with 9 positions matching TRBD1. This CDR3 contains 15 residues. Trimming at V came to 5 bases and at J to 8 bases, leaving 12 bases not matched to a gene. From germline, CDR1 is SGHTA and CDR2 FQGTGA. CDR3 nucleotide sequence: TGTGCCAGCAGCCCCCGTAGGGACAGGGAAGGCGGCTACACCTTC. Encoded protein: CASSPRRDREGGYTF.

A few counts support this clone. Other DNA sequences in the sample encode the same CDR3. This chain joins TRBV7-2 and TRBJ2-7, with 9 nucleotides matching TRBD1. Germline assignment: CDR1 SGHTA and CDR2 FQGNSA. This CDR3 has 14 residues. V lost 5 bases to trimming and J lost 3 bases; unmatched junction nucleotides: 5. CDR3 DNA sequence: TGTGCCAGCAGCCCTCGGACAGGGGACTACGAGCAGTACTTC. Its protein is CASSPRTGDYEQYF. The full variable domain, with the rest looked up from reference TRBV7-2 and TRBJ2-7, is GAGVSQSPSNKVTEKGKDVELRCDPISGHTALYWYRQSLGQGLEFLIYFQGNSAPDKSGLPSDRFSAERTGGSVSTLTIQRTQQEDSAVYLCASSPRTGDYEQYFGPGTRLTVT.

This clone was seen a few times. V and J are TRBV6-5 and TRBJ2-7, with D tentatively TRBD2 (5 bases). V lost 0 bases, J lost 5 bases, and 11 bases lay in between. Germline loops: CDR1 MNHEY, CDR2 SVGAGI. The CDR3 has 14 residues. The CDR3 spells CASSYSPEGDEQYF. Written as DNA, the CDR3 is TGTGCCAGCAGTTACTCCCCCGAGGGTGACGAGCAGTACTTC.

The chain recombines TRBV5-1 with TRBJ2-7; TRBD1 matches 8 bases. CDR3 size: 14 residues. Germline V lookup: CDR1 SGHRS, CDR2 YFSETQ. Trimming removed 3 bases from V and 1 base from J; junction bases left unmatched: 3. CDR3 bases: TGCGCCAGCAGCTGGGGACAGGTGTCCTACGAGCAGTACTTC. It encodes CASSWGQVSYEQYF.

Comment on this clone: Germline is not matched at one junction end, which may reflect a read error. The chain carries TRBV7-7 and TRBJ1-1; no reliable D call. Germline V gene lookup returns CDR1 SSHAT and CDR2 FNYEAQ (reference sequence). This CDR3 spans 16 amino acids. CDR3 sequence reads: CASSFFAGRGNTEAFF. The CDR3, as DNA: TGTGCTAGCAGCTTTTTCGCAGGACGGGGAAACACTGAAGCTTTCTTT.

The rearrangement joins TRBV28 to TRBJ1-5; D gene ambiguous. Trimming shortened V by 3 bases and J by 0 bases, and 12 bases separated the two germline ends. From germline, CDR1 is MDHEN and CDR2 SYDVKM. The CDR3 length is 16 residues. The CDR3 spells CASSLKQSTSNQPQHF. The CDR3, as DNA: TGTGCCAGCAGTTTGAAACAGTCTACTAGCAATCAGCCCCAGCATTTT.

This chain links TRBV29-1 with TRBJ2-5; perhaps TRBD1 as D (5 bases). V was cut by 8 bases and J by 0 bases, with 13 bases left in between. This CDR3 is built from 13 residues. Germline CDR1 and CDR2: SQVTM and ANQGSEA. The CDR3 bases are TGCAGCCCCCTAGGGGTGTACCAAGAGACCCAGTACTTC. Translating gives CSPLGVYQETQYF.

V usage is TRBV5-8 and J usage is TRBJ1-5; 9 bases map to TRBD1. The CDR3 extends over 15 amino acids. V was clipped by 1 base and J by 4 bases; unmatched bases: 3. From germline, CDR1 is SGHTS and CDR2 YDEGEE. CDR3 sequence (DNA): TGTGCCAGCAGCTTGATACAGGGGGCGAATCAGCCCCAGCATTTT. Its protein is CASSLIQGANQPQHF.

V and J are TRBV5-5 and TRBJ2-5; D possibly corresponds to TRBD1 (7 bases). The CDR3 extends over 15 amino acids. The V end lost 4 bases, the J end lost 0 bases, and 13 bases lay between the germline ends. Germline lookup yields CDR1 SGHKS and CDR2 YYEKEE (reference sequence). CDR3 residues: CASSAGQRDQETQYF. In DNA, the CDR3 is TGTGCCAGCAGCGCGGGACAGCGCGACCAAGAGACCCAGTACTTC.

The chain joins TRBV7-2 to TRBJ2-5, with 13 bases lining up with TRBD2. CDR1 and CDR2 from the germline V gene are SGHTA and FQGNSA. Trimming removed 1 base from V and 4 bases from J; junction bases left unmatched: 9. The CDR3 extends over 18 amino acids. The DNA of the CDR3 is TGTGCCAGCAGCTTAGGAGCGGCCACTAGCGGGAGGGGAGAGACCCAGTACTTC. Translation: CASSLGAATSGRGETQYF.

This clone turned up a few times. The chain employs TRBV28 and TRBJ2-6; 7 nucleotides match TRBD1. The CDR3 runs to 13 residues. Trimming removed 10 bases from V and 8 bases from J; junction bases left unmatched: 8. Germline assignment: CDR1 MDHEN and CDR2 SYDVKM. CDR3 sequence: CATAIQGTNVLTF. As DNA, the CDR3 is TGTGCCACCGCCATACAGGGGACCAACGTCCTGACTTTC.

The chain combines TRBV28 with TRBJ1-2; D is ambiguous. Between the trimmed V and J ends, which lost 4 bases and 4 bases, there was a span of 7 bases. The length of the CDR3 is 12 residues. CDR1 is MDHEN, CDR2 SYDVKM, per germline. CDR3 sequence: CASSWTGYGYTF. The CDR3 nucleotides are TGTGCCAGCAGTTGGACTGGCTATGGCTACACCTTC.